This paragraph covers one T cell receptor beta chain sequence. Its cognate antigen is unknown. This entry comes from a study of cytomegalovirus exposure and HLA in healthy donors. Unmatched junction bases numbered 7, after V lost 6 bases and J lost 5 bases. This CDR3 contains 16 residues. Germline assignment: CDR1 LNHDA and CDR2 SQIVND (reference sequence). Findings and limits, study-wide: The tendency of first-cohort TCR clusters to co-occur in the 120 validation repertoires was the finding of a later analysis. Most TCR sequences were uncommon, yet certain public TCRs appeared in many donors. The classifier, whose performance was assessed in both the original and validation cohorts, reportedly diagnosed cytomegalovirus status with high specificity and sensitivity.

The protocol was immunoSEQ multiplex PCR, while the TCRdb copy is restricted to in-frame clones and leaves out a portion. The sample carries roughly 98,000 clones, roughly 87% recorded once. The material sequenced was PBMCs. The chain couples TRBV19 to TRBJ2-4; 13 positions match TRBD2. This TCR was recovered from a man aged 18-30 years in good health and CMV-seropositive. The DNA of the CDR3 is TGTGCCAGTAGGGGACTAGCGGGGCGGTGGCAAAACATTCAGTACTTC. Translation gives CASRGLAGRWQNIQYF.